These T cell receptor beta chains were read from a single sample in a study of cytomegalovirus exposure and HLA in healthy donors. Assay used: immunoSEQ multiplex PCR; TCRdb lists only in-frame clones, some missing. The sample yields about 200,000 clones, 81% seen once. Sample: PBMCs. The receptors were gathered from a woman aged 25-40 years in good health and CMV-seronegative. CDR3s include the opening cysteine and the closing phenylalanine or tryptophan. D genes are given only for firm matches. Size tells how often a clone was seen (once, few, many) or the class of an expanded clone, and some rows leave it out.

j_gene: TRBJ2-7; d_gene: TRBD2; v_gene: TRBV18; abundance: NA; CDR3aa: CASSPAGGTYEQYF; CDR3nt: TGTGCCAGCTCACCTGCGGGGGGGACCTACGAGCAGTACTTC
j_gene: TRBJ1-1; d_gene: NA; v_gene: TRBV5-1; abundance: NA; CDR3aa: CASSFVGGDTEAFF; CDR3nt: TGCGCCAGCAGCTTTGTCGGGGGTGACACTGAAGCTTTCTTT
j_gene: TRBJ1-2; d_gene: NA; v_gene: TRBV5-1; abundance: NA; CDR3aa: CASSPTGSNYGYTF; CDR3nt: TGCGCCAGCAGCCCGACTGGATCTAACTATGGCTACACCTTC
j_gene: TRBJ2-3; d_gene: NA; v_gene: TRBV5-6; abundance: NA; CDR3aa: CASSHRDTSTDTQYF; CDR3nt: TGTGCCAGCAGCCATCGGGACACAAGCACAGATACGCAGTATTTT
j_gene: TRBJ1-1; d_gene: NA; v_gene: TRBV25-1; abundance: NA; CDR3aa: CASQDSSTEAFF; CDR3nt: TGTGCCAGCCAAGACAGTAGCACTGAAGCTTTCTTT
j_gene: TRBJ2-7; d_gene: TRBD1; v_gene: TRBV6-5; abundance: NA; CDR3aa: CASSSRGYEQYF; CDR3nt: TGTGCCAGCAGTAGCAGGGGGTACGAGCAGTACTTC
j_gene: TRBJ2-1; d_gene: TRBD2; v_gene: TRBV5-1; abundance: once; CDR3aa: CASSLGRSRQVYNDEQFF; CDR3nt: TGCGCCAGCAGCCTCGGGAGGTCGAGGCAGGTTTACAATGATGAGCAGTTCTTC
j_gene: TRBJ2-7; d_gene: NA; v_gene: TRBV7-2; abundance: NA; CDR3aa: CASRQPGTSAYEQYF; CDR3nt: TGTGCCAGCAGGCAACCCGGGACTTCGGCCTACGAGCAGTACTTC
j_gene: TRBJ1-1; d_gene: TRBD1; v_gene: TRBV11-3; abundance: NA; CDR3aa: CASSLEPITGEAEAFF; CDR3nt: TGTGCCAGCAGCTTAGAGCCTATTACAGGGGAAGCTGAAGCTTTCTTT
j_gene: TRBJ2-2; d_gene: NA; v_gene: TRBV6-5; abundance: NA; CDR3aa: CASSYPEPTGELFF; CDR3nt: TGTGCCAGCAGTTACCCGGAGCCAACCGGGGAGCTGTTTTTT
j_gene: TRBJ2-1; d_gene: TRBD2; v_gene: TRBV4-1; abundance: NA; CDR3aa: CASSQELADRNEQFF; CDR3nt: TGCGCCAGCAGCCAAGAGCTAGCGGATCGCAATGAGCAGTTCTTC
j_gene: TRBJ2-1; d_gene: TRBD2; v_gene: TRBV7-7; abundance: NA; CDR3aa: CASSPTWTSGGLDEQFF; CDR3nt: TGTGCCAGCAGCCCCACTTGGACTAGCGGGGGGCTCGATGAGCAGTTCTTC
j_gene: TRBJ2-7; d_gene: TRBD2; v_gene: TRBV18; abundance: NA; CDR3aa: CASSLAGRYEQYF; CDR3nt: TGTGCCAGCTCACTAGCGGGCCGATACGAGCAGTACTTC
j_gene: TRBJ1-2; d_gene: NA; v_gene: TRBV5-1; abundance: NA; CDR3aa: CASSLDVRGSGYTF; CDR3nt: TGCGCCAGCAGCTTGGATGTAAGGGGCTCTGGCTACACCTTC
j_gene: TRBJ2-2; d_gene: NA; v_gene: TRBV30; abundance: NA; CDR3aa: CAWSDGGSNTGELFF; CDR3nt: TGTGCCTGGAGTGACGGAGGCTCGAACACCGGGGAGCTGTTTTTT
j_gene: TRBJ2-7; d_gene: TRBD1; v_gene: TRBV6-5; abundance: once; CDR3aa: CASSTPRTGIYEQYF; CDR3nt: TGTGCCAGCAGTACACCCCGGACAGGGATCTACGAGCAGTACTTC
j_gene: TRBJ2-5; d_gene: NA; v_gene: TRBV6-5; abundance: NA; CDR3aa: CASSYRGGQEETQYF; CDR3nt: TGTGCCAGCAGTTATAGGGGGGGACAAGAAGAGACCCAGTACTTC
j_gene: TRBJ2-3; d_gene: TRBD1; v_gene: TRBV9; abundance: NA; CDR3aa: CASSVVGQGRPGTQYF; CDR3nt: TGTGCCAGCAGCGTAGTGGGACAGGGAAGGCCGGGCACGCAGTATTTT
j_gene: TRBJ2-7; d_gene: TRBD2; v_gene: TRBV6-5; abundance: NA; CDR3aa: CASSPPGLASYEQYF; CDR3nt: TGTGCCAGCAGCCCCCCGGGACTAGCATCCTACGAGCAGTACTTC
j_gene: TRBJ1-2; d_gene: NA; v_gene: TRBV2; abundance: NA; CDR3aa: CASSELGGVQDGYTF; CDR3nt: TGTGCCAGCAGTGAGCTGGGCGGGGTCCAGGATGGCTACACCTTC
j_gene: TRBJ2-7; d_gene: TRBD1; v_gene: TRBV19; abundance: few; CDR3aa: CASRGQNSYEQYF; CDR3nt: TGTGCCAGTAGGGGACAGAACTCCTACGAGCAGTACTTC
j_gene: TRBJ2-7; d_gene: TRBD2; v_gene: TRBV6-1; abundance: NA; CDR3aa: CASSEGLAGGLRPYEQYF; CDR3nt: TGTGCCAGCAGTGAAGGGCTAGCGGGGGGGTTAAGACCCTACGAGCAGTACTTC
j_gene: TRBJ1-3; d_gene: TRBD1; v_gene: TRBV6-5; abundance: NA; CDR3aa: CASSYSGQGTGNTIYF; CDR3nt: TGTGCCAGCAGTTACTCCGGACAGGGGACTGGAAACACCATATATTTT
j_gene: TRBJ1-4; d_gene: NA; v_gene: TRBV5-6; abundance: NA; CDR3aa: CASSLVDSRNEKLFF; CDR3nt: TGTGCCAGCAGCTTGGTGGACAGCCGTAATGAAAAACTGTTTTTT
j_gene: TRBJ2-7; d_gene: NA; v_gene: TRBV6-1; abundance: NA; CDR3aa: CASSEGPAGTGEQYF; CDR3nt: TGTGCCAGCAGTGAGGGGCCGGCGGGGACCGGCGAGCAGTACTTC
j_gene: TRBJ2-7; d_gene: NA; v_gene: TRBV27; abundance: NA; CDR3aa: CASRASGITTRQYF; CDR3nt: TGTGCCAGTAGGGCATCAGGGATCACTACGAGGCAGTACTTC
j_gene: TRBJ2-2; d_gene: TRBD2; v_gene: TRBV7-2; abundance: NA; CDR3aa: CASSLVGLAGGTGELFF; CDR3nt: TGTGCCAGCAGCTTAGTAGGGCTAGCGGGGGGCACCGGGGAGCTGTTTTTT
j_gene: TRBJ2-5; d_gene: TRBD2; v_gene: TRBV5-4; abundance: NA; CDR3aa: CASSFSTGGGETQYF; CDR3nt: TGTGCCAGCAGCTTTAGCACGGGAGGCGGCGAGACCCAGTACTTC
j_gene: TRBJ1-3; d_gene: NA; v_gene: TRBV6-5; abundance: NA; CDR3aa: CASNSGAGNTIYF; CDR3nt: TGTGCCAGCAATTCAGGGGCCGGAAACACCATATATTTT
j_gene: TRBJ2-1; d_gene: NA; v_gene: TRBV4-1; abundance: NA; CDR3aa: CASKLSDEQFF; CDR3nt: TGCGCCAGCAAGCTCTCGGATGAGCAGTTCTTC
j_gene: TRBJ2-1; d_gene: NA; v_gene: TRBV5-1; abundance: NA; CDR3aa: CASSLSSPNEQFF; CDR3nt: TGCGCCAGCAGCTTGTCTAGCCCCAATGAGCAGTTCTTC
j_gene: TRBJ1-2; d_gene: TRBD1; v_gene: TRBV6-5; abundance: NA; CDR3aa: CASSPEDRAPRYTF; CDR3nt: TGTGCCAGCAGTCCCGAGGACAGGGCGCCGCGCTACACCTTC
j_gene: TRBJ1-4; d_gene: NA; v_gene: TRBV15; abundance: NA; CDR3aa: CATSRAVPNEKLFF; CDR3nt: TGTGCCACCAGCAGAGCGGTACCTAATGAAAAACTGTTTTTT
j_gene: TRBJ1-1; d_gene: TRBD1; v_gene: TRBV20-1; abundance: NA; CDR3aa: CSGDRGAFF; CDR3nt: TGCAGTGGAGACAGGGGAGCTTTCTTT
j_gene: TRBJ2-3; d_gene: NA; v_gene: TRBV15; abundance: NA; CDR3aa: CATSTTGLEEYTQYF; CDR3nt: TGTGCCACCAGCACCACAGGGTTGGAGGAATATACGCAGTATTTT
j_gene: TRBJ1-1; d_gene: TRBD1; v_gene: TRBV19; abundance: NA; CDR3aa: CASSKSLTGGSPEAFF; CDR3nt: TGTGCCAGTAGTAAATCCCTGACAGGGGGATCCCCTGAAGCTTTCTTT
j_gene: TRBJ2-7; d_gene: TRBD2; v_gene: TRBV7-9; abundance: NA; CDR3aa: CASSPRTSGAYEQYF; CDR3nt: TGTGCCAGCAGCCCCCGGACTAGCGGGGCCTACGAGCAGTACTTC
j_gene: TRBJ1-1; d_gene: TRBD1; v_gene: TRBV10-1; abundance: few; CDR3aa: CASSESRDSLNTEAFF; CDR3nt: TGCGCCAGCAGTGAGTCTCGGGACAGCTTGAACACTGAAGCTTTCTTT
j_gene: TRBJ1-1; d_gene: TRBD1; v_gene: TRBV5-4; abundance: NA; CDR3aa: CASSLDRGWAFF; CDR3nt: TGTGCCAGCAGCCTAGACAGGGGATGGGCTTTCTTT
j_gene: TRBJ2-5; d_gene: NA; v_gene: TRBV4-1; abundance: NA; CDR3aa: CASSQVGYQETQYF; CDR3nt: TGCGCCAGCAGCCAAGTCGGGTACCAAGAGACCCAGTACTTC
j_gene: TRBJ2-2; d_gene: TRBD1; v_gene: TRBV19; abundance: NA; CDR3aa: CASSTGTGGTGELFF; CDR3nt: TGTGCCAGTAGTACGGGGACAGGAGGAACCGGGGAGCTGTTTTTT
j_gene: TRBJ1-5; d_gene: TRBD1; v_gene: TRBV28; abundance: NA; CDR3aa: CAGGQGSYNQPQHF; CDR3nt: TGTGCCGGCGGACAGGGGTCTTACAATCAGCCCCAGCATTTT
j_gene: TRBJ2-1; d_gene: NA; v_gene: TRBV15; abundance: NA; CDR3aa: CATSRDIAGAVNEQFF; CDR3nt: TGTGCCACCAGCAGAGATATCGCGGGGGCGGTCAATGAGCAGTTCTTC
j_gene: TRBJ2-2; d_gene: TRBD1; v_gene: TRBV6-6; abundance: NA; CDR3aa: CASSKQGAYTGELFF; CDR3nt: TGTGCCAGCAGTAAGCAGGGGGCGTACACCGGGGAGCTGTTTTTT
j_gene: TRBJ2-1; d_gene: TRBD1; v_gene: TRBV19; abundance: once; CDR3aa: CASSSSGTGYRYEQFF; CDR3nt: TGTGCCAGTAGTTCTTCCGGGACAGGGTATCGGTATGAGCAGTTCTTC
j_gene: TRBJ1-2; d_gene: NA; v_gene: TRBV19; abundance: NA; CDR3aa: CASSSPRDSKWGNYGYTF; CDR3nt: TGTGCCAGTAGTTCTCCACGGGACTCGAAATGGGGCAACTATGGCTACACCTTC
j_gene: TRBJ2-1; d_gene: TRBD1; v_gene: TRBV5-1; abundance: NA; CDR3aa: CASSLGQGMKFF; CDR3nt: TGCGCCAGCAGCCTTGGACAGGGAATGAAGTTCTTC
j_gene: TRBJ2-7; d_gene: TRBD2; v_gene: TRBV19; abundance: NA; CDR3aa: CATRTSGVNEQYF; CDR3nt: TGTGCCACAAGGACTAGCGGGGTTAACGAGCAGTACTTC
j_gene: TRBJ2-1; d_gene: TRBD2; v_gene: TRBV14; abundance: NA; CDR3aa: CASSQRTSGRASYNEQFF; CDR3nt: TGTGCCAGCAGCCAAAGAACTAGCGGGAGGGCCTCCTACAATGAGCAGTTCTTC
j_gene: TRBJ2-7; d_gene: NA; v_gene: TRBV10-2; abundance: NA; CDR3aa: CASRDVRGEQYF; CDR3nt: TGCGCCAGCAGAGATGTCAGGGGCGAGCAGTACTTC
j_gene: TRBJ1-2; d_gene: NA; v_gene: TRBV5-1; abundance: few; CDR3aa: CASSAEGRTNYGYTF; CDR3nt: TGCGCCAGCAGCGCTGAGGGGAGGACGAACTATGGCTACACCTTC
j_gene: TRBJ2-1; d_gene: TRBD1; v_gene: TRBV19; abundance: NA; CDR3aa: CASSLIRQGAMFF; CDR3nt: TGTGCCAGTAGTTTAATTCGACAGGGGGCAATGTTCTTC
j_gene: TRBJ2-3; d_gene: TRBD2; v_gene: TRBV2; abundance: once; CDR3aa: CASRQGLAGAADTQYF; CDR3nt: TGTGCCAGCAGGCAAGGTTTAGCGGGGGCGGCAGATACGCAGTATTTT
j_gene: TRBJ1-1; d_gene: NA; v_gene: TRBV5-1; abundance: once; CDR3aa: CASSPGGSHWGEAFF; CDR3nt: TGCGCCAGCAGCCCCGGGGGGTCTCATTGGGGTGAAGCTTTCTTT
j_gene: TRBJ2-3; d_gene: NA; v_gene: TRBV11-2; abundance: few; CDR3aa: CASSLDLVTDTQYF; CDR3nt: TGTGCCAGCAGCTTAGACCTAGTCACAGATACGCAGTATTTT
j_gene: TRBJ1-5; d_gene: TRBD1; v_gene: TRBV2; abundance: NA; CDR3aa: CASRDRGNQPQHF; CDR3nt: TGTGCCAGCCGGGACAGGGGCAATCAGCCCCAGCATTTT
j_gene: TRBJ1-1; d_gene: NA; v_gene: TRBV7-8; abundance: NA; CDR3aa: CASSAYRERTEAFF; CDR3nt: TGTGCCAGCAGCGCTTACAGGGAGAGGACTGAAGCTTTCTTT
j_gene: TRBJ2-2; d_gene: NA; v_gene: TRBV30; abundance: once; CDR3aa: CGASNTGELFF; CDR3nt: TGTGGAGCATCGAACACCGGGGAGCTGTTTTTT
j_gene: TRBJ2-7; d_gene: NA; v_gene: TRBV27; abundance: NA; CDR3aa: CASSLTISYEQYF; CDR3nt: TGTGCCAGCAGCCTTACTATCTCCTACGAGCAGTACTTC